The entry that follows covers one T cell receptor beta chain sequence. Germline is not matched at one junction end, which may reflect a read error. TCR beta cDNA was reverse-transcribed from about 0.45 ug of total RNA. The reaction used a constant-region primer and ProtoScript II reverse transcriptase. It was through three nested multiplex PCR rounds of slightly modified ARM-PCR that TCR beta libraries arose. Two initial PCR rounds of about 9 cycles each paired TRBV1-TRBV30 forward primers with a C-beta reverse primer. One entry per CDR3 protein, called by TCRdb with MiXCR from the multiplex PCR reads. The sample includes 100,000 to 120,000 distinct CDR3 sequences, around 80% seen only once; the top ten take approximately 18%. These data come from a study of tumor-infiltrating lymphocytes in primary liver carcinoma. This CDR3 contains 13 residues. Germline CDR1 reads SEHNR; CDR2 reads FQNEAQ (reference sequence).

Bulk tissue was left unsorted, and RNA and DNA were co-extracted from about 21-30 mg of it. There were over 85% viable tumor cells in every single sample of tumor. The gene calls are TRBV7-9 and TRBJ2-1, with 8 bases lining up with TRBD2. Input material: liver tumor tissue from sampling region 3. Subset in this sample: tumor region T3, left-lateral pole. The receptor comes from a man aged 35 to 55 with primary liver carcinoma and hepatitis B virus infection. In DNA, the CDR3 is TGTGCTAGCAGCCCGACCCCTAGCGGGGAGCAGTTCTTC. This sequence encodes CASSPTPSGEQFF.